Listed below are T cell receptor beta chains from one sample, sequenced in a study of graft-versus-host responses after intestinal transplantation. Sequenced by immunoSEQ multiplex PCR; TCRdb stores in-frame clones only, minus some. The table shows about 40,000 clones, with just under 90% occurring only once. The sequencing used PBMCs, collected around 270 days after transplant. The source of these receptors is a human patient who received an intestinal transplant, so some T cells may come from the graft donor. The CDR3 runs from the conserved cysteine through the conserved F or W. Each record gives: CDR3 protein, J gene, V gene.

cdr3_aa: CASSIGYEQYF
j_call: TRBJ2-7
v_call: TRBV19

cdr3_aa: CASSRIGLVQFF
j_call: TRBJ2-1
v_call: TRBV5-1

cdr3_aa: CVRSSPRQGGETQYF
j_call: TRBJ2-5
v_call: TRBV7-5

cdr3_aa: CASSELDASSGNTIYF
j_call: TRBJ1-3
v_call: TRBV6-1

cdr3_aa: CASSPEKLFF
j_call: TRBJ1-4
v_call: TRBV6-5

cdr3_aa: CASSESLGWETQYF
j_call: TRBJ2-5
v_call: TRBV10-1

cdr3_aa: CASRLADTQYF
j_call: TRBJ2-3
v_call: TRBV6-1

cdr3_aa: CASSLRQGPGNTIYF
j_call: TRBJ1-3
v_call: TRBV5-4

cdr3_aa: CASSLGGGGSYNEQFF
j_call: TRBJ2-1
v_call: TRBV11-3

cdr3_aa: CASSIVGQGLSGYTF
j_call: TRBJ1-2
v_call: TRBV19

cdr3_aa: CASSLETGEAEQYF
j_call: TRBJ2-7
v_call: TRBV5-4

cdr3_aa: CASSMVKSTNEKLFF
j_call: TRBJ1-4
v_call: TRBV19

cdr3_aa: CASSLGGPEAFF
j_call: TRBJ1-1
v_call: TRBV11-3

cdr3_aa: CASSLELSGGRQNTQYF
j_call: TRBJ2-3
v_call: TRBV11-2

cdr3_aa: CASSPHPYRVGTFF
j_call: TRBJ1-1
v_call: TRBV21-1

cdr3_aa: CATSHPGQPQHF
j_call: TRBJ1-5
v_call: TRBV15

cdr3_aa: CASSPHTSRDYTF
j_call: TRBJ1-2
v_call: TRBV27

cdr3_aa: CASSYSKGLGAFF
j_call: TRBJ1-1
v_call: TRBV6-5

cdr3_aa: CASSPGGGRNTEAFF
j_call: TRBJ1-1
v_call: TRBV7-6

cdr3_aa: CASSLNGRKNEQYF
j_call: TRBJ2-7
v_call: TRBV13

cdr3_aa: CASSVPTVLATNEKLFF
j_call: TRBJ1-4
v_call: TRBV6-1

cdr3_aa: CASSEPGQGVNEQFF
j_call: TRBJ2-1
v_call: TRBV5-1

cdr3_aa: CASSLDVQGKYGYTF
j_call: TRBJ1-2
v_call: TRBV7-2

cdr3_aa: CASSYSRVYNEQFF
j_call: TRBJ2-1
v_call: TRBV6-5

cdr3_aa: CASSEVRGGELFF
j_call: TRBJ2-2
v_call: TRBV6-1

cdr3_aa: CATSDYQETQYF
j_call: TRBJ2-5
v_call: TRBV10-3

cdr3_aa: CASSIEGGLREQYF
j_call: TRBJ2-7
v_call: TRBV19

cdr3_aa: CASSLQQGLGYTF
j_call: TRBJ1-2
v_call: TRBV7-9

cdr3_aa: CASSSRGQGSTEAFF
j_call: TRBJ1-1
v_call: TRBV6-1

cdr3_aa: CASSEGDTGELFF
j_call: TRBJ2-2
v_call: TRBV6-4

cdr3_aa: CASSPSTTLIDTEAFF
j_call: TRBJ1-1
v_call: TRBV18

cdr3_aa: CASSLTTDGIQYF
j_call: TRBJ2-4
v_call: TRBV11-2

cdr3_aa: CASSQETGLGGYTF
j_call: TRBJ1-2
v_call: TRBV4-1

cdr3_aa: CASSLVGKADTQYF
j_call: TRBJ2-3
v_call: TRBV7-8

cdr3_aa: CASSFGGGPAYNEQFF
j_call: TRBJ2-1
v_call: TRBV5-1

cdr3_aa: CASSLAGGPNEQYF
j_call: TRBJ2-7
v_call: TRBV5-1

cdr3_aa: CASSIRVQETQYF
j_call: TRBJ2-5
v_call: TRBV19

cdr3_aa: CASSPTSGGTSYEQYF
j_call: TRBJ2-7
v_call: TRBV5-1

cdr3_aa: CASSLAYQGAGNTIYF
j_call: TRBJ1-3
v_call: TRBV7-9

cdr3_aa: CASSEYGSSSYKQYF
j_call: TRBJ2-5
v_call: TRBV2

cdr3_aa: CASGLVRELAGDTGELFF
j_call: TRBJ2-2
v_call: TRBV12-5

cdr3_aa: CASSLYYGTLGSGEKLFF
j_call: TRBJ1-4
v_call: TRBV27

cdr3_aa: CASSQAPGSGQPQHF
j_call: TRBJ1-5
v_call: TRBV4-1

cdr3_aa: CASSRTGTANTGELFF
j_call: TRBJ2-2
v_call: TRBV27

cdr3_aa: CASSGQGTDTQYF
j_call: TRBJ2-3
v_call: TRBV6-1

cdr3_aa: CASGIRDSPFEQYF
j_call: TRBJ2-7
v_call: TRBV6-5

cdr3_aa: CASSWDRGYEQYF
j_call: -
v_call: TRBV5-4